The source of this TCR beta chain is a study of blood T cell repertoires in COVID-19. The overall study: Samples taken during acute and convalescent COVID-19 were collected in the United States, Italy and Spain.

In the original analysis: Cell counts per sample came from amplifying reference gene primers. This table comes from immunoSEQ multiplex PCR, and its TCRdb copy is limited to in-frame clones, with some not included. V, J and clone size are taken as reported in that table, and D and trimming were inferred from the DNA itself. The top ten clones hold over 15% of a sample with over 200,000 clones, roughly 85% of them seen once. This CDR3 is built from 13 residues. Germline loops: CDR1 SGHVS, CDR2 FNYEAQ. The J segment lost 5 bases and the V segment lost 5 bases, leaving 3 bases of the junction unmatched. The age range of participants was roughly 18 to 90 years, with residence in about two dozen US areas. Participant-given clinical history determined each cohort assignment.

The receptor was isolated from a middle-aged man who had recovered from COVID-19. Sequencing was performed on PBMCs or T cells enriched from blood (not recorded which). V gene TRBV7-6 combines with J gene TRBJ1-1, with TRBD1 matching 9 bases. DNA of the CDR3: TGTGCCAGCAGCCGGGACAGGGAAACTGAAGCTTTCTTT. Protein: CASSRDRETEAFF.